The 2 T cell receptor beta chains listed next were all sequenced from one sample in a study of chemoradiotherapy in HPV16-positive cancers. Assay: immunoSEQ multiplex PCR; the TCRdb copy retains only in-frame clones and omits some. There are about 39,000 clones in the sample; around 76% occur only once, and under 5.5% lies in the top ten. The sample was blood, taken from a patient who underwent chemoradiotherapy. The receptors here all came from a human donor with HPV-associated anogenital cancer.

J is TRBJ2-7 and V is TRBV6-1, with 10 bases that match TRBD2. The CDR3 totals 15 residues. The germline CDR1 and CDR2 sequences are MNHNS and SASEGT. The junction had 4 bases not matched to a gene; V was cut back by 1 base and J by 4 bases. CDR3 region: CASSEDSGGSYEQYF. In DNA, the CDR3 is TGTGCCAGCAGTGAAGATAGCGGGGGGTCGTACGAGCAGTACTTC.

This clone was detected once. The V call is TRBV5-4, the J call TRBJ2-7; a weak D match, TRBD1 (6 bases). Between the trimmed V and J ends, which lost 0 bases and 0 bases, there was a span of 10 bases. This CDR3 is 15 amino acids long. Germline V gives CDR1 SGHNT, CDR2 YYREEE (reference sequence). The DNA of the CDR3 is TGTGCCAGCAGCTTGGGGACAGTCTACTCCTACGAGCAGTACTTC. As protein: CASSLGTVYSYEQYF.